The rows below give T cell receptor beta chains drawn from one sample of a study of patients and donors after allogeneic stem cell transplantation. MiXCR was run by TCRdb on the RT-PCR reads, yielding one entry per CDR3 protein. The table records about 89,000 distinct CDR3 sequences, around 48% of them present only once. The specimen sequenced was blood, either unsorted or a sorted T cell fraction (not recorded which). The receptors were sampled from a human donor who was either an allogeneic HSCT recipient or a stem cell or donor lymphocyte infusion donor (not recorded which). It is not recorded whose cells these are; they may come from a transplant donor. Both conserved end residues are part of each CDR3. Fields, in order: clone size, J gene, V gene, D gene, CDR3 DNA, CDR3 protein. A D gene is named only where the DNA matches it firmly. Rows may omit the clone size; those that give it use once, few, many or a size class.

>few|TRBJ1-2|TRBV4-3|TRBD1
TGCGCCAGCAGCCGCGGACAGGGGGCAGAGGGCTACACCTTC
CASSRGQGAEGYTF
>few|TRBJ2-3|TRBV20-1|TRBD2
TGCAGTGCTGGCCGGACTAGCAAAGTGACAGATACGCAGTATTTT
CSAGRTSKVTDTQYF
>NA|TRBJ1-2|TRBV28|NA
TGTGCCAGCAGCCCCGGAACTTCGGGTGGCTACACCTTC
CASSPGTSGGYTF
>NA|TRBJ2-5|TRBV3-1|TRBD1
TGTGCCAGCAGCCTCTTTCAGGGGGCCGGAGAGACCCAGTACTTC
CASSLFQGAGETQYF
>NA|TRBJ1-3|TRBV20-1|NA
TGCAGTGCTAGCCGAAGCCGTCTGCCTTTGTCTGGAAACACCATATATTTT
CSASRSRLPLSGNTIYF
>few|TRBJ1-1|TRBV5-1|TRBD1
TGCGCCAGCAGCTTGAAATGGGACAGGGGGAACACTGAAGCTTTCTTT
CASSLKWDRGNTEAFF
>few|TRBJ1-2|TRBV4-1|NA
TGCGCCAGCAGCCTAAACGGTATGAGGAGTAACAATTTGACTAACTATGGCTACACCTTC
CASSLNGMRSNNLTNYGYTF
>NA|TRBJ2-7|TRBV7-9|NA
TGTGCCAGCAGCTTAGCCAGCGGTAGCTACGAGCAGTACTTC
CASSLASGSYEQYF
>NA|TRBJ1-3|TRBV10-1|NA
TGCGCCGGCGTCCTTGGCGGAGTTATTTCTGGAAACACCATATATTTT
CAGVLGGVISGNTIYF
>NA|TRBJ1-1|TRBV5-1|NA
TGCGCCAGCACCCAAAAGGGTTCTCTTCTTCGCAGCGCTGAAGCTTTCTTT
CASTQKGSLLRSAEAFF
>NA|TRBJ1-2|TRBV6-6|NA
TGTGCCAGCAGTCGACAACAGGGATCCTATGGCTACACCTTC
CASSRQQGSYGYTF
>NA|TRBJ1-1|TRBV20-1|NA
TGCAGTGCTGGAGTCGTGGCCAGCATGAACACTGAAGCTTTCTTT
CSAGVVASMNTEAFF
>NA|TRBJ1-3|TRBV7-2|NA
TGTGCCAGCAGCTTAGAGCCGCGGCCCCCAAACACCATATATTTT
CASSLEPRPPNTIYF
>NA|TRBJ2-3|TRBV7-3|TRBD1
TGTGCCAGCAGCTTAACGAGGACAGGGTACACAGATACGCAGTATTTT
CASSLTRTGYTDTQYF
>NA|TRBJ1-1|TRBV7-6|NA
TGTGCCAGCAGCTCAACACATAGGGGAGGGTACACTGAAGCTTTCTTT
CASSSTHRGGYTEAFF
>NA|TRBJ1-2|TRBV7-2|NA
TGTGCCAGCAGCTTCCCCGCGAGGGGTACTAACTATGGCTACACCTTC
CASSFPARGTNYGYTF
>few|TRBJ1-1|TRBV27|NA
TGTGCCAGCAGCTCCCTTGGGAACACTGAAGCTTTCTTT
CASSSLGNTEAFF
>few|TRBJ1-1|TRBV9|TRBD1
TGTGCCAGCAGCGTAAAACAGGGGGCGCCGGGGACTGAAGCTTTCTTT
CASSVKQGAPGTEAFF
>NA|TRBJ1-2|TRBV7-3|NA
TGTGCCAGCAGCCGGGGGCCGGACTATGGCTACACCTTC
CASSRGPDYGYTF
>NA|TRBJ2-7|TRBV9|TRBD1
TGTGCCAGCAGCTTGGGACAGGGGACCGAGCAGTACTTC
CASSLGQGTEQYF
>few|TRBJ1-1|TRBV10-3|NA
TGTGCCATCAGTGCCCAGACAGGAACTGGTACTGAAGCTTTCTTT
CAISAQTGTGTEAFF
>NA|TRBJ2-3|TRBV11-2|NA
TGTGCCAGCAGCTTAGATCTGGCGTGGGGCACAGATACGCAGTATTTT
CASSLDLAWGTDTQYF
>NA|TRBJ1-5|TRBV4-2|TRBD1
TGTGCCAGCAGCCAAGATAACGACAGGGTTTATCAGCCCCAGCATTTT
CASSQDNDRVYQPQHF
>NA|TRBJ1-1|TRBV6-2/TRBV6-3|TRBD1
TGTGCCAGCAGTTACGACAGGGACAGACCGAACACTGAAGCTTTCTTT
CASSYDRDRPNTEAFF
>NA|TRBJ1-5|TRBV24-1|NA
TGTGCCACCAGTTCCGGACAGTCCAATCAGCCCCAGCATTTT
CATSSGQSNQPQHF
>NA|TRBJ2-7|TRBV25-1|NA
TGTGCCAGCAGTGAAAGCGTTCTGGGCGGGGTTGGCGAGCAGTACTTC
CASSESVLGGVGEQYF
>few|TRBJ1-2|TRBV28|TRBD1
TGTGCCAGCAGACTCCCCGGACAGGCCTATGGCTACACCTTC
CASRLPGQAYGYTF
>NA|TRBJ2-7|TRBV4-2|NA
TGTGCCAGCAGGCCCAGGAGGAATGGCGACGAGCAGTACTTC
CASRPRRNGDEQYF
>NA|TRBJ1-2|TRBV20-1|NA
TGCAGTGCTAGAGTAGGGTGGAACTATGGCTACACCTTC
CSARVGWNYGYTF
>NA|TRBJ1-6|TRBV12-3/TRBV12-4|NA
TGTGCCAGCAGTTTACAGGGAAAGAATTCACCCCTCCACTTT
CASSLQGKNSPLHF
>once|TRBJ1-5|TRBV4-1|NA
TGCGCCAGCAGCCAAGATCAAGGCAATCAGCCCCAGCATTTT
CASSQDQGNQPQHF
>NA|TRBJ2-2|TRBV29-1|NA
TGCAGCGGAGGACTACCGGGACAGAACACCGGGGAGCTGTTTTTT
CSGGLPGQNTGELFF
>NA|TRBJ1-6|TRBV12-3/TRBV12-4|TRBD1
TGTGCCAGCAGGACCCAGGGGGGTAATTCACCCCTCCACTTT
CASRTQGGNSPLHF
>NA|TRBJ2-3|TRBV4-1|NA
TGCGCCAGCAGCCAAGAGCGGACCCCCGGTACAGATACGCAGTATTTT
CASSQERTPGTDTQYF
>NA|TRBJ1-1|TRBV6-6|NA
TGTGCCAGCAGTTCACAGTGGGGTTACACTGAAGCTTTCTTT
CASSSQWGYTEAFF
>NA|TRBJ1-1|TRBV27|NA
TGTGCCAGCAGCTACGAGTCCGGACGTGGGCTGTACACTGAAGCTTTCTTT
CASSYESGRGLYTEAFF
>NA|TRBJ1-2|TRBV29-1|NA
TGCAGCGCCAACAGGGCAGGTCAAGGCTACACCTTC
CSANRAGQGYTF
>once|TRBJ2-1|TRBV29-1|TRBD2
TGCAGCGCTAAGGGACTAGCGGGCTACAATGAGCAGTTCTTC
CSAKGLAGYNEQFF
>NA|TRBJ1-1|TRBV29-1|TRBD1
TGCAGCGCCCGTTTTGTGGCAGGGGGTGAAGCTTTCTTT
CSARFVAGGEAFF
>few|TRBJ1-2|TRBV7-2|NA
TGTGCCAGCAGCGCGTACTATGGCTACACCTTC
CASSAYYGYTF
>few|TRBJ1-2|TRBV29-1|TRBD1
TGCAGCGCTGGACAGGGGGTAGGTGGCTACACCTTC
CSAGQGVGGYTF
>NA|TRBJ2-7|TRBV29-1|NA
TGCAGCGTAGCTAGGGGGGGACGGGACGAGCAGTACTTC
CSVARGGRDEQYF
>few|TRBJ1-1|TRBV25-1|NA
TGTGCCAGCAGTGAATATAGGGACACTCGGAGTGAAGCTTTCTTT
CASSEYRDTRSEAFF
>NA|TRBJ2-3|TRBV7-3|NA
TGTGCCAGCAGCTTCTTCGGACTCACAGATACGCAGTATTTT
CASSFFGLTDTQYF
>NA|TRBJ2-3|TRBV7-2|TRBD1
TGTGCCAGCAGTCAACAGGGGACCTTTCGCACAGATACGCAGTATTTT
CASSQQGTFRTDTQYF
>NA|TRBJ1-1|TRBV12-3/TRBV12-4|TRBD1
TGTGCCAGCAGTTTAGTACGTGGACAGGGGGCTAGGTATGAAGCTTTCTTT
CASSLVRGQGARYEAFF
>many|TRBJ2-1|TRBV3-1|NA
TGTGCCAGCAGCCAAGATCCCGGGACCCACCGGTTCTTC
CASSQDPGTHRFF
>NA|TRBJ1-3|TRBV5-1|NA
TGCGCCAGCAGCTTGGCGCCAGGCTCCTACTCTGGAAACACCATATATTTT
CASSLAPGSYSGNTIYF
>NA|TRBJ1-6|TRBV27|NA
TGTGCCAGCAGTTTCCGGTATAATTCACCCCTCCACTTT
CASSFRYNSPLHF
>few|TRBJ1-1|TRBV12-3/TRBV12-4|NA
TGTGCCAGCAATCCTTATGGGGGAGGGAGGACTGAAGCTTTCTTT
CASNPYGGGRTEAFF
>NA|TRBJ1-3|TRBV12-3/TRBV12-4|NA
TGTGCCAGCAGGCAGGGCCCCGTGGGAACCATATATTTT
CASRQGPVGTIYF
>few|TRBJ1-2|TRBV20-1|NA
TGCAGTTCCCCTCCGCAGAAAACTAACTATGGCTACACCTTC
CSSPPQKTNYGYTF
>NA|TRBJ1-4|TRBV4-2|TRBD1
TGTGCCAGCAGACAGGGACAGGGGGCCGGTGGTGAAAAACTGTTTTTT
CASRQGQGAGGEKLFF
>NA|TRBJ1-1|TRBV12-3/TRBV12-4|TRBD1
TGTGCCAGCACCCAGGGGGGATTCGCAGCTTTCTTT
CASTQGGFAAFF
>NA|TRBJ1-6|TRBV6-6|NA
TGTGCCAGCAGTTCCCTTTCCCCCCTCCACTTT
CASSSLSPLHF